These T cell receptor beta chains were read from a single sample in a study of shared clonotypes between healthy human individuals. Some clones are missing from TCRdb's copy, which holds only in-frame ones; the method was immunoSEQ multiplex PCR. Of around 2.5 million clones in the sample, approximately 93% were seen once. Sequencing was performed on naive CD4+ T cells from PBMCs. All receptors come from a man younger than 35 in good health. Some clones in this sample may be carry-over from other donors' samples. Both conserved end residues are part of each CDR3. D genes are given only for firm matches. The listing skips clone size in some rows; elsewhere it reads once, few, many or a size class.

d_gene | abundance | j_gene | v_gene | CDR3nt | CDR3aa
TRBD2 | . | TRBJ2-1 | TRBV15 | TGTGCCACCAGCAGACCGGGACTAGCTAATGAGCAGTTCTTC | CATSRPGLANEQFF
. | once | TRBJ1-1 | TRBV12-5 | TGTGCTAGTGGTTTCACCAAACCAGACAGCCTGAACACTGAAGCTTTCTTT | CASGFTKPDSLNTEAFF
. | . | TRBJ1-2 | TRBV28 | TGTGCCACCCTCGGACAGCGATCTTTTAACTATGGCTACACCTTC | CATLGQRSFNYGYTF
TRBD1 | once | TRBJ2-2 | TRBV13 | TGTGCCAGCAGCTTAAGTCCGGGACAGGGGAACACCGGGGAGCTGTTTTTT | CASSLSPGQGNTGELFF
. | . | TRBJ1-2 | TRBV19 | TGTGCCACCCTCCGAGGGGAAAACTATGGCTACACCTTC | CATLRGENYGYTF
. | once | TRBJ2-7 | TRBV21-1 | TGTGCCAGCAGCAATCGACAGGGGAGAATCGACGAGCAGTACTTC | CASSNRQGRIDEQYF
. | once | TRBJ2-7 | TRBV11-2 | TGTGCCAGCAGCCGCACGGACAGCTCCTACGAGCAGTACTTC | CASSRTDSSYEQYF
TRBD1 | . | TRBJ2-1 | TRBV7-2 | TGTGCCAGCAGCCCCCGGAGACAGGGCGGTGAGCAGTTCTTC | CASSPRRQGGEQFF
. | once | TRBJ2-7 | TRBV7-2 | TGTGCCAGCAGCTTAGCGGGGCCCCACAACGAGCAGTACTTC | CASSLAGPHNEQYF
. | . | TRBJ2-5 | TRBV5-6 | TGTGCCAGCAGCTTGAGGGCTATTCAAGAGACCCAGTACTTC | CASSLRAIQETQYF
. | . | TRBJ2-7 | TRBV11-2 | TGTGCCAGCAGCCTCCGGGCAGGTATTGGCTCCTACGAGCAGTACTTC | CASSLRAGIGSYEQYF
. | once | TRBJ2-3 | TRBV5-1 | TGCGCCAGCAGACTCAAAACAGATTCCACAGATACGCAGTATTTT | CASRLKTDSTDTQYF
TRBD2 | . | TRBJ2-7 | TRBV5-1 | TGCGCCAGCAGCTTGCTCCGGGGGGACGAGCAGTACTTC | CASSLLRGDEQYF
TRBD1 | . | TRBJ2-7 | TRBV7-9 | TGTGCCAGCAGCACCCAGACAGGGGGCTACGAGCAGTACTTC | CASSTQTGGYEQYF
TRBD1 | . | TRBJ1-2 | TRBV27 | TGTGCCAGCAGTCCACAACAGGGGGCCCTCTTTGGCTACACCTTC | CASSPQQGALFGYTF
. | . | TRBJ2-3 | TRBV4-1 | TGCGCCAGCAGCCAAGTCGGGACGGCTCAGGGGCAGTATTTT | CASSQVGTAQGQYF
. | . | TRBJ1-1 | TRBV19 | TGTGCCAGTAGTATTGGGGGAATGAACACTGAAGCTTTCTTT | CASSIGGMNTEAFF
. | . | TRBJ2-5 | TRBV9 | TGTGCCAGCAGCGTGGGGGTGGAAGAGACCCAGTACTTC | CASSVGVEETQYF